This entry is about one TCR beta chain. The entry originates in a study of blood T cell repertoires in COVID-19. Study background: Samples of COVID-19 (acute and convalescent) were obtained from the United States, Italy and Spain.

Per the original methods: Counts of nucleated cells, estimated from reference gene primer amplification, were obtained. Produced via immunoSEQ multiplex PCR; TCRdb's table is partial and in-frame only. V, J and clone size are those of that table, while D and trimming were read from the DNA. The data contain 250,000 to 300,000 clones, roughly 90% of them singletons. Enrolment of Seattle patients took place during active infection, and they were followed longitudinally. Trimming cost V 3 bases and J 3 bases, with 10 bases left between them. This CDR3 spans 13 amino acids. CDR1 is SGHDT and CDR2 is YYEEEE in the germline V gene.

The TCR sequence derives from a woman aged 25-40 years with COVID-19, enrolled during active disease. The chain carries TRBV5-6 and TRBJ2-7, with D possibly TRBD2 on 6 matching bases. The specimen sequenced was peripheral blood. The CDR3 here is CASSYDGSYEQYF. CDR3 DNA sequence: TGTGCCAGCAGCTATGACGGGAGCTACGAGCAGTACTTC.